Given below is one T cell receptor (beta chain) in context. Antigen specificity is unknown. Mismatch with germline at one junction end may stem from a read error. The CDR3 is 16 amino acids. Germline assignment: CDR1 SGHNT and CDR2 YYREEE (reference sequence). Co-extraction of both nucleic acids (RNA and DNA) used roughly 18-32 mg of unsorted bulk tissue. Viable tumor cell content exceeded 75% in every tumor sample. The data derive from a study of tumor-infiltrating lymphocytes in primary liver carcinoma. The researchers produced TCR beta cDNA from roughly 500 ng total RNA with a constant-region primer. Sequencing libraries for TCR beta derived from three nested multiplex PCR rounds that used slightly modified ARM-PCR. With TRBV1-TRBV30 forward primers and a C-beta reverse primer, the first two PCR rounds were run for about 10 cycles each. One entry per CDR3 protein, called by TCRdb with MiXCR from the multiplex PCR reads. The sample shows about 130,000 distinct CDR3 sequences, 60% to 75% of them seen only once.

Study-wide points: Blood's top-250-clone fraction was significantly lower than that of tumors (p = 0.039).

This clonotype was obtained from a woman aged 55-69 years with primary liver carcinoma and hepatitis B virus infection. V is TRBV5-4 and J is TRBJ2-5, with TRBD2 matching over 9 bases. Specimen: liver tumor tissue from sampling region 3. Subset specified: tumor region T3, left-lateral pole. The CDR3 sequence: CASSLALAGLEETQYF. CDR3 nucleotides: TGTGCCAGCAGCTTGGCTCTAGCGGGGCTTGAAGAGACCCAGTATTTC.